The present TCR beta chain was sequenced within a study of shared clonotypes between healthy human individuals. Profiled with immunoSEQ multiplex PCR; TCRdb holds only in-frame clones, not every one. The sample shows around 1.4 million clones, just under 99% of them seen only once. Per the germline V gene, CDR1 is MDHEN and CDR2 is SYDVKM. Trimming removed 8 bases at V and 9 bases at J, with 12 bases between. The CDR3 spans 11 residues. The chain carries TRBV28 and TRBJ2-3, with a possible D match to TRBD2 (6 bases). Sequencing was carried out using naive CD4+ T cells sorted from blood. Subset indicated: CD45RA+ positively selected. This receptor was identified in a man aged 30 to 39 in good health. The CDR3 loop is CASWGEKTQYF. The CDR3 nucleotides read TGTGCCAGCTGGGGGGAGAAGACGCAGTATTTT.